This TCR beta chain is drawn from a study of vaccination and CD4 T cells after COVID-19. The wider study: Sampling occurred at day 14 and days 161 to 241 post-vaccination in a few convalescent patients.

CDR3 length: 14 residues. V was cut by 5 bases and J by 1 base, with 7 bases left in between. Germline V CDR1 and CDR2: KGHDR, SFDVKD. General observations from the study: With convalescent patients, a median about 90% of reactive clones emerged solely after vaccination.

Once obtained from cultured CD4+ T cells, the DNA was sequenced using the Oncomine TCR Beta short-read assay. TCRdb reprocessed the PCR reads via MiXCR and lists one record per CDR3 protein. The sample lists about 21,000 distinct CDR3 sequences, about half occurring once. About this clonotype: Its cognate antigen is unknown.

The time point was: late sampling 161 to 241 days after vaccination in three convalescent patients. As for treatment: roughly 10-day PBMC culture with coronavirus spike peptide pools or control peptides (ViraFEST assay). Millions of PBMCs went into each well for culture with about 10 IU/ml IL-2 and around 10 ug/ml peptide pools. The clonotype was recovered from a human donor who had recovered from COVID-19. V and J are TRBV24-1 and TRBJ2-2, with D unclear. The sequenced sample was CD4+ T cells from blood, cultured in vitro, obtained about 7 months after SARS-CoV-2 vaccination. The CDR3 loop is CATSGRMNTGELFF. For the CDR3, the DNA is TGTGCCACCAGTGGACGGATGAACACCGGGGAGCTGTTTTTT.